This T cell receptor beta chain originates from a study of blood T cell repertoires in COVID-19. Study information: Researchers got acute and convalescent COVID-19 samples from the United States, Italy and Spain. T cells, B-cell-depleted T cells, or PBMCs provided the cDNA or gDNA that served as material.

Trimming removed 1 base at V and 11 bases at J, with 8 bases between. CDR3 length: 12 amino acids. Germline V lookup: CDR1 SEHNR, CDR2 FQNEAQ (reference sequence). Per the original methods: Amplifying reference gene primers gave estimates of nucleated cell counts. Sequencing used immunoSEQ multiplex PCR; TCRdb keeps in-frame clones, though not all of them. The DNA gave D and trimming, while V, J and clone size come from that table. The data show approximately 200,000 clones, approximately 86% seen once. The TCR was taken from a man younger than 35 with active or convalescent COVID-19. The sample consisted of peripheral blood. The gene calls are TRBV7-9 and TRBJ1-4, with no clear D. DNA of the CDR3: TGTGCCAGCAGCTTAGAGCAGCGGAAACTGTTTTTT. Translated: CASSLEQRKLFF.